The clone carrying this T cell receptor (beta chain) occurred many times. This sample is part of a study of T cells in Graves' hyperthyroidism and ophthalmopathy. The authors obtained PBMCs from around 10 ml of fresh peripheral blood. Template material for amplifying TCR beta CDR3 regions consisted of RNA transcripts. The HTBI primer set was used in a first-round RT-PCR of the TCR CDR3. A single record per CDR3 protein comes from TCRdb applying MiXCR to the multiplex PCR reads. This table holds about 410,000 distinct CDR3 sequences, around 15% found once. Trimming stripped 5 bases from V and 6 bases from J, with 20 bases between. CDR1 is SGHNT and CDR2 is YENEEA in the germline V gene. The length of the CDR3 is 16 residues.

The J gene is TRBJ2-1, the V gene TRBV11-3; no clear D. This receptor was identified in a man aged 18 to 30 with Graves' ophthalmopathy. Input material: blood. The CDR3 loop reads CASSQSLGSLSNEQFF. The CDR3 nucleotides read TGTGCCAGCAGCCAAAGCTTGGGAAGCTTGTCCAATGAGCAGTTCTTC.